Below are 30 T cell receptor beta chains sequenced from a single sample in a study of CD8+ T cells in alopecia areata. Treatment in this sample: oral pan-JAK inhibitor, 5-10 mg twice daily. Following extraction, RNA underwent reverse transcription to cDNA, which served as the sequencing template. Assay: immunoSEQ multiplex PCR; the TCRdb copy retains only in-frame clones and omits some. The sample has 95,000 to 100,000 clones, roughly 56% seen once. The specimen comprised CD8+ T cells sorted from blood, sampled at roughly week 58, from a patient treated with tofacitinib. The receptors were sampled from a human donor with alopecia areata.

This clone was detected a few times. V gene TRBV5-1 combines with J gene TRBJ2-7; D possibly corresponds to TRBD2 (5 bases). Germline-derived CDR1 and CDR2 are SGHRS and YFSETQ. The CDR3 extends over 12 amino acids. V dropped 7 bases and J dropped 6 bases, with 14 bases sitting between them. The CDR3 here is CASRGRTSEQYF. The CDR3 coding sequence is TGCGCCAGCCGGGGTAGGACCTCCGAGCAGTACTTC.

The chain joins TRBV30 to TRBJ1-1; the D is unclear. The V end was cut by 0 bases, the J end by 6 bases, with 11 bases between. The CDR3 is made up of 13 amino acids. Germline V gene sequence: CDR1 GTSNPN, CDR2 SVGIG (reference sequence). In DNA form, the CDR3 reads TGTGCCTGGAGTGTACTATCCGGGGCTGAAGCTTTCTTT. The encoded protein is CAWSVLSGAEAFF.

This sequence joins TRBV30 and TRBJ1-2, with 10 bases aligning to TRBD1. Germline CDR1 and CDR2: GTSNPN and SVGIG (reference sequence). Unmatched junction bases numbered 11, after V lost 2 bases and J lost 5 bases. The CDR3 is 16 amino acids. In DNA, the CDR3 is TGTGCCTGGAGTCCCCGGGGACAGGGGTCGAGGTATGGCTACACCTTC. Amino acids: CAWSPRGQGSRYGYTF.

The chain recombines TRBV7-9 with TRBJ2-5; D is unclear. This CDR3 has 12 amino acids. Germline V gene sequence: CDR1 SEHNR, CDR2 FQNEAQ (reference sequence). The germline V and J ends were trimmed by 6 bases and 4 bases, with 9 bases remaining between them. The DNA of the CDR3 is TGTGCCAGCAGTCCTGGCACAGAGACCCAGTACTTC. Translation gives CASSPGTETQYF.

The rearrangement links TRBV2 to TRBJ1-4; perhaps TRBD1 as D (6 bases). The germline gives CDR1 SNHLY, CDR2 FYNNEI. The CDR3 length is 13 residues. With 8 bases removed from V and 6 bases from J, the gap between germline ends came to 13 bases. CDR3 sequence reads: CASFYRADEKLFF. The CDR3 DNA follows: TGTGCCAGCTTTTACAGGGCGGATGAAAAACTGTTTTTT.

The chain has TRBV19 and TRBJ2-1, with D maybe TRBD2 (5 bases). This CDR3 contains 16 residues. Germline CDR1 LNHDA, CDR2 SQIVND (reference sequence). Trimming stripped 3 bases from V and 4 bases from J, with 16 bases between. CDR3 DNA sequence: TGTGCCAGTAGTATGTTGGCGGGTCCGGTTTACAATGAGCAGTTCTTC. Protein product: CASSMLAGPVYNEQFF.

The gene calls are TRBV2 and TRBJ2-2; TRBD2 matches at 10 bases. This CDR3 is built from 16 residues. V was clipped by 4 bases and J by 4 bases; unmatched bases: 6. CDR1 and CDR2 (germline): SNHLY, FYNNEI. The CDR3 spells CASSVGSGGPTGELFF. The DNA for the CDR3 is TGTGCCAGCAGTGTGGGTAGCGGGGGGCCCACCGGGGAGCTGTTTTTT.

This chain uses TRBV9 with TRBJ1-5; maybe TRBD1 (6 bases). The CDR3 has 13 residues. Between the trimmed V and J ends, which lost 10 bases and 3 bases, there was a span of 14 bases. Germline loops: CDR1 SGDLS, CDR2 YYNGEE. The CDR3 loop is CAASRQDNQPQHF. As DNA, the CDR3 is TGTGCCGCCTCAAGACAGGACAATCAGCCCCAGCATTTT.

This clone was picked up a small number of times. CDR3 sequence (DNA): TGTGCCAGCAGAGGACAGGAGCTAGCCAAAAACATTCAGTACTTC. It translates to CASRGQELAKNIQYF. The rearrangement joins TRBV6-6 to TRBJ2-4, with 7 bases aligning to TRBD1. This CDR3 has 15 residues. CDR1 MNHNY and CDR2 SVGAGI come from the germline V gene (reference sequence). The junction had 5 bases not matched to a gene; V was cut back by 6 bases and J by 0 bases.

This clone has only a few counts. The chain carries TRBV19 and TRBJ2-3; TRBD1 matches 11 bases. The CDR3 consists of 14 residues. V was pared by 3 bases and J by 4 bases, with 0 bases of the junction left unmatched. Germline values: CDR1 LNHDA, CDR2 SQIVND (reference sequence). Written as DNA, the CDR3 is TGTGCCAGTAGTATGGGACAGGGGGCAGATACGCAGTATTTT. Translation: CASSMGQGADTQYF.

The chain employs TRBV5-6 and TRBJ2-1, with D hard to call. V lost 7 bases, J lost 5 bases, and 10 bases lay in between. Germline assignment: CDR1 SGHDT and CDR2 YYEEEE. This CDR3 comprises 12 residues. CDR3 DNA: TGTGCCAGCCAAACGGAGAACAATGAGCAGTTCTTC. Translated: CASQTENNEQFF.

The chain has TRBV15 and TRBJ1-5; no firm D call. V lost 5 bases and J lost 0, with 11 bases in between. CDR1 LNHNV and CDR2 YYDKDF come from the germline V gene (reference sequence). The CDR3 is 15 amino acids. This CDR3 reads CATSGRYNSNQPQHF. The CDR3, as DNA: TGTGCCACCAGCGGGAGGTATAATAGCAATCAGCCCCAGCATTTT.

The chain carries TRBV27 and TRBJ2-7; TRBD1 might be the D (6 bases). The CDR3 has 14 residues. Germline V gene sequence: CDR1 MNHEY, CDR2 SMNVEV (reference sequence). V lost 6 bases and J 0 bases, leaving 12 bases between the germline ends. In DNA, the CDR3 is TGTGCCAGCAGGTCCTTGGACAGCTCCTACGAGCAGTACTTC. Its protein is CASRSLDSSYEQYF.

This clone was counted many times. The gene calls are TRBV2 and TRBJ2-1; D may be TRBD2 (5 bases). Germline values: CDR1 SNHLY, CDR2 FYNNEI. Trimming stripped 7 bases from V and 4 bases from J, with 14 bases between. There are 14 residues in the CDR3. The CDR3 DNA reads as TGTGCCAGCAACCTAGCTTCGGGTTACAATGAGCAGTTCTTC. Encoded protein: CASNLASGYNEQFF.

The V and J genes are TRBV6-5 and TRBJ1-5; 11 nucleotides line up with TRBD1. The CDR3 consists of 15 residues. Germline-derived CDR1 and CDR2 are MNHEY and SVGAGI. After removal of 6 bases from V and 4 bases from J, the junction contained 5 bases not matched to a gene. DNA for the CDR3: TGTGCCAGCAGCCGGACAGGGGGCCAGAATCAGCCCCAGCATTTT. Translation gives CASSRTGGQNQPQHF.

This sequence joins TRBV27 and TRBJ2-7; D not certain. The germline V gene encodes CDR1 MNHEY and CDR2 SMNVEV (reference sequence). CDR3 length: 15 residues. Deletions cut 5 bases from V and 2 bases from J, with 16 bases between. The CDR3 here is CASSPRHNAPYEQYF. The CDR3 bases are TGTGCCAGCAGTCCCCGACACAATGCGCCCTACGAGCAGTACTTC.

This clone was detected a few times. This chain links TRBV7-9 with TRBJ2-1; TRBD1 is a possible D gene (6 bases). Germline assignment: CDR1 SEHNR and CDR2 FQNEAQ (reference sequence). The CDR3 spans 14 residues. V lost 1 base to trimming and J lost 7 bases, with 11 bases between them. CDR3 protein: CASSLGWGPNEQFF. The DNA for the CDR3 is TGTGCCAGCAGCTTAGGATGGGGGCCGAATGAGCAGTTCTTC.

The chain employs TRBV2 and TRBJ2-1; D gene uncertain. The CDR3 is made up of 15 amino acids. V was trimmed by 4 bases and J by 0 bases, leaving 10 bases between them. Germline values: CDR1 SNHLY, CDR2 FYNNEI. CDR3 sequence: CASSGASPSYNEQFF. Here the CDR3 DNA reads TGTGCCAGCAGTGGAGCTTCCCCCTCCTACAATGAGCAGTTCTTC.

This rearrangement joins TRBV11-2 to TRBJ1-2; D gene unclear. The CDR3 extends over 13 amino acids. The V end lost 2 bases, the J end lost 2 bases, and 6 bases lay between the germline ends. CDR1 and CDR2 from the germline V gene are SGHAT and FQNNGV. CDR3 nucleotides: TGTGCCAGCAGCTTATCGCAAAACTATGGCTACACCTTC. This sequence encodes CASSLSQNYGYTF.

This clone was seen a few times. The chain joins TRBV4-2 to TRBJ2-2; D gene unclear. Germline assignment: CDR1 LGHNA and CDR2 YNFKEQ. V was clipped by 0 bases and J by 6 bases, with 8 bases between them. This CDR3 is 14 amino acids long. CDR3 sequence (DNA): TGTGCCAGCAGCCAAGATGGGGATCCCGGGGAGCTGTTTTTT. Translated, it gives CASSQDGDPGELFF.

V and J are TRBV7-6 and TRBJ2-1, with TRBD2 matching 7 bases. CDR3 length equals 15 residues. The V segment lost 1 base and the J segment 6 bases; nucleotides outside the gene matches: 6. The V gene's germline CDR1 is SGHVS and CDR2 FNYEAQ. CDR3 nucleotides: TGTGCCAGCAGCTTAGGCGATAGCGGGCGCAATGAGCAGTTCTTC. Protein sequence: CASSLGDSGRNEQFF.

V is TRBV4-2 and J is TRBJ2-1; D is undetermined. This CDR3 spans 12 amino acids. V lost 0 bases, J lost 3 bases, and 0 bases lay in between. Germline assignment: CDR1 LGHNA and CDR2 YNFKEQ. CDR3 sequence reads: CASSQDYNEQFF. Written as DNA, the CDR3 is TGTGCCAGCAGCCAAGACTACAATGAGCAGTTCTTC.

Written as DNA, the CDR3 is TGTGCCAGCAGCTTTAGGACTAGCGGGGGGTTAAATGAGCAGTTCTTC. This sequence encodes CASSFRTSGGLNEQFF. The chain has TRBV7-3 and TRBJ2-1; 14 bases are a match to TRBD2. V dropped 3 bases and J dropped 7; count of bases not matched to a gene: 5. CDR1 and CDR2 from the germline V gene are SGHTA and FQGTGA. This CDR3 is built from 16 residues.

The rearrangement uses TRBV27 and TRBJ2-1, with a possible D match to TRBD2 (7 bases). Germline lookup yields CDR1 MNHEY and CDR2 SMNVEV (reference sequence). The CDR3 is made up of 14 amino acids. V was trimmed by 5 bases and J by 5 bases, leaving 13 bases between them. CDR3 residues: CASSTQGGDNEQFF. DNA of the CDR3: TGTGCCAGCAGTACACAAGGGGGGGACAATGAGCAGTTCTTC.

The genes are TRBV5-1 and TRBJ1-3, with 7 bases that match TRBD1. The CDR3 length is 14 residues. CDR1 is SGHRS, CDR2 YFSETQ, per germline. With 4 bases clipped from V and 6 bases from J, the junction kept 7 bases outside the gene matches. The CDR3 loop reads CASSRDRAKNTIYF. As DNA, the CDR3 is TGCGCCAGCAGCCGAGACAGGGCGAAAAACACCATATATTTT.

The chain has TRBV2 and TRBJ1-1; D gene uncertain. The V and J ends lost 11 bases and 1 base respectively, with 8 bases between them. Germline CDR1 is SNHLY and CDR2 is FYNNEI. CDR3 size: 11 residues. The CDR3 DNA is TGTGCCGGAGGCCGGAACACTGAAGCTTTCTTT. Translating gives CAGGRNTEAFF.

This chain links TRBV19 with TRBJ2-7; TRBD2 is a possible D gene (6 bases). Trimming took 7 bases from V and 5 from J, leaving 15 bases between them. This CDR3 region has 13 residues. Germline CDR1 and CDR2: LNHDA and SQIVND (reference sequence). CDR3 in DNA: TGTGCCAGTATCCCGAGGGGAGGCGACGAGCAGTACTTC. Translation: CASIPRGGDEQYF.

The J gene is TRBJ1-1, the V gene TRBV27; D possibly corresponds to TRBD1 (6 bases). This CDR3 is built from 17 residues. Trimming shortened V by 5 bases and J by 1 base, and 20 bases separated the two germline ends. Looked up from germline, CDR1 is MNHEY and CDR2 is SMNVEV (reference sequence). CDR3 amino acids: CASSRLQGSSTNTEAFF. The DNA of the CDR3 is TGTGCCAGCAGTCGATTACAGGGATCCTCCACGAACACTGAAGCTTTCTTT.

V and J are TRBV15 and TRBJ2-1; 7 nucleotides align to TRBD2. Germline loops: CDR1 LNHNV, CDR2 YYDKDF (reference sequence). V shed 8 bases and J 5 bases; nucleotides not matched to a gene: 9. This CDR3 contains 14 residues. The CDR3 is CATAVSGGDNEQFF. The CDR3 nucleotides read TGTGCCACCGCCGTATCGGGGGGAGACAATGAGCAGTTCTTC.

The rearrangement links TRBV4-1 to TRBJ1-5; TRBD1 might be the D (5 bases). V gave up 4 bases and J gave up 4 bases, with 8 bases separating them. Germline assignment: CDR1 MGHRA and CDR2 YSYEKL. CDR3 length: 13 residues. The CDR3 here is CASSRGVNQPQHF. Written as DNA, the CDR3 is TGCGCCAGCAGCCGGGGCGTAAATCAGCCCCAGCATTTT.